This record covers a single T cell receptor (beta chain). The sample originates from a study of cytomegalovirus exposure and HLA in healthy donors. Primers for the PCR totalled 60 Vbeta and 13 Jbeta. Sequenced by immunoSEQ multiplex PCR; TCRdb stores in-frame clones only, minus some. The profile shows 150,000 to 250,000 clones, 79% of them singletons. The germline CDR1 and CDR2 sequences are SGHTA and FQGNSA. V was shortened by 8 bases and J by 5 bases, with 18 bases between the two germline ends. The CDR3 is 15 residues long. The rearrangement joins TRBV7-2 to TRBJ2-2; D possibly corresponds to TRBD2 (7 bases). This receptor was identified in a woman aged 25 to 39 in good health and CMV-seropositive. Sequenced material: PBMCs. This CDR3 reads CASRWGGAGTGELFF. The CDR3 region has the DNA TGTGCCAGCCGGTGGGGGGGGGCAGGGACCGGGGAGCTGTTTTTT.